This TCR beta chain comes out of a study of OX40 agonist ivuxolimab in advanced cancers. Study information: Dose-escalation patients were diagnosed with hepatocellular carcinoma, melanoma, renal cell cancer or head and neck cancer.

CDR1 SGHNT and CDR2 YENEEA come from the germline V gene. The CDR3 is made up of 15 amino acids. V dropped 4 bases and J dropped 7 bases, with 17 bases sitting between them. The protocol was immunoSEQ multiplex PCR, while the TCRdb copy is restricted to in-frame clones and leaves out a portion. The data hold 78,000 or so clones, with more than 85% observed a single time. The sequence was collected from an adult with an advanced solid tumor such as melanoma, head and neck, liver or kidney cancer. The input for sequencing was CD4+ or CD8+ T cells sorted from blood, taken in a trial of the OX40 agonist ivuxolimab. The rearrangement uses TRBV11-3 and TRBJ2-1; no definite D call. CDR3 protein: CASSSRHDGVNEQFF. DNA for the CDR3: TGTGCCAGCAGCTCCCGACACGATGGGGTAAATGAGCAGTTCTTC.